Each of the 3 T cell receptor beta chains below was sequenced from the same sample in a study of response to subunit inactivated influenza vaccine. A single record per CDR3 protein comes from TCRdb applying MiXCR to the RT-PCR reads. The sample lists about 500,000 distinct CDR3 sequences, about 17% occurring once. The sequenced sample was CD4+ T cells sorted from PBMCs, obtained approximately 25 months after vaccination. These TCRs come from a man between 50 and 70 years old who received an inactivated influenza vaccine.

This clonotype has only a few counts. The rearrangement links TRBV5-1 to TRBJ2-7; D is unresolved. The germline V gene encodes CDR1 SGHRS and CDR2 YFSETQ. The CDR3 sequence is 12 residues long. The V and J ends lost 3 bases and 1 base respectively, with 5 bases between them. The CDR3 region is CASSYGSYEQYF. The DNA of the CDR3 is TGCGCCAGCAGCTACGGGTCCTACGAGCAGTACTTC.

This clonotype has more than one count but fewer than ten. The chain couples TRBV20-1 to TRBJ2-1, with D perhaps being TRBD1 or TRBD2 (7 bases each). This CDR3 contains 17 residues. Germline loops: CDR1 DFQATT, CDR2 SNEGSKA (reference sequence). The V and J ends lost 6 bases and 2 bases respectively, with 23 bases between them. The CDR3 here is CSAWDRTGAGAYNEQFF. CDR3 DNA: TGCAGTGCCTGGGACAGAACCGGGGCGGGGGCCTACAATGAGCAGTTCTTC.

This chain joins TRBV4-1 and TRBJ2-5, with 11 bases aligning to TRBD2. The CDR3 covers 17 residues. Germline values: CDR1 MGHRA, CDR2 YSYEKL. V was pared by 0 bases and J by 2 bases, with 5 bases of the junction left unmatched. The CDR3 bases are TGCGCCAGCAGCCAAGATCTTATAGCGGGGGGGCAAGAGACCCAGTACTTC. Residues: CASSQDLIAGGQETQYF.